These 8 T cell receptor beta chains share one sample of origin, sequenced in a study of blood T cells in healthy people across ages (dated by TCRdb to between 2015 and 2016). Preparation of the library involved 5' RACE. The sequencing machine was an Illumina HiSeq 2500. The second PCR ran for about 6 to 12 cycles and used a J-beta primer mix along with a sample-barcoded 5' primer. The raw public data were reprocessed by TCRdb itself: fastp quality trimming at Q25, MiXCR clonotype calling, in-frame beta chains only. A single entry per CDR3 protein holds the most common genes and DNA from its merged rows. The sample records approximately 830,000 distinct CDR3 sequences, 60% to 80% of which are singletons. The biggest ten clones account for about a quarter of the sample. Sequenced: blood. The receptors stem from a man aged 30-40 years in good health.

The chain combines TRBV14 with TRBJ2-1; the D gene is possibly TRBD2 (6 bases). Germline V gene lookup returns CDR1 SGHDN and CDR2 FVKESK. This CDR3 is 15 amino acids long. Trimming took off 0 bases at V and 6 bases at J, with 12 bases between the two ends. CDR3 sequence: CASSQEERAANEQFF. Written as DNA, the CDR3 is TGTGCCAGCAGCCAAGAGGAGCGGGCGGCCAATGAGCAGTTCTTC.

This chain uses TRBV5-1 with TRBJ2-1; tentative D call: TRBD2 (6 bases). V was trimmed by 3 bases and J by 3 bases, leaving 16 bases between them. The CDR3 spans 16 residues. Looked up from germline, CDR1 is SGHRS and CDR2 is YFSETQ. CDR3 DNA: TGCGCCAGCAGCTCCGGGACTGCCCGGGGCTACAATGAGCAGTTCTTC. This sequence encodes CASSSGTARGYNEQFF.

The table lists this clonotype with a few counts. This chain links TRBV5-4 with TRBJ2-1, with D perhaps matching TRBD2 (6 bases). CDR3 length: 16 amino acids. V was trimmed by 4 bases and J by 7 bases, leaving 21 bases between them. CDR1 and CDR2 (germline): SGHNT, YYREEE (reference sequence). This CDR3 is CASSLPRGWDGNEQFF. The CDR3 DNA reads as TGTGCCAGCAGCCTCCCGCGGGGCTGGGACGGGAATGAGCAGTTCTTC.

The CDR3 spells CASSLQGDEQFF. CDR3 DNA sequence: TGTGCCAGCAGCTTGCAAGGCGATGAGCAGTTCTTC. The chain links TRBV7-2 to TRBJ2-1, with D uncertain. The germline V gene encodes CDR1 SGHTA and CDR2 FQGNSA. The V end was cut by 3 bases, the J end by 8 bases, with 8 bases between. The CDR3 runs 12 residues.

The chain has TRBV28 and TRBJ2-3; D possibly matches TRBD1 or TRBD2 (6 bases each). This CDR3 is built from 16 residues. Germline CDR1 and CDR2: MDHEN and SYDVKM. V was trimmed by 2 bases and J by 1 base, leaving 13 bases between them. The CDR3, as DNA: TGTGCCAGCAGTTTACAAGGGGGGCAACGCACAGATACGCAGTATTTT. Its translation is CASSLQGGQRTDTQYF.

This clonotype came up once. V gene TRBV28 combines with J gene TRBJ2-5; 10 nucleotides align to TRBD1. TRBJ2-7 matches the DNA end more closely, so the J call is doubtful. Germline V gene lookup returns CDR1 MDHEN and CDR2 SYDVKM. The CDR3 totals 15 residues. The chain's CDR3 is CASSAFRDRGYEQYF. The CDR3 region has the DNA TGTGCCAGCAGTGCTTTCCGGGACAGGGGCTACGAGCAGTACTTC.

The chain joins TRBV30 to TRBJ2-4, with 7 bases aligning to TRBD1. The end of the DNA aligns better with TRBJ2-7, so the J call may be wrong. Germline CDR1 is GTSNPN and CDR2 is SVGIG (reference sequence). The CDR3 loop spans 13 amino acids. DNA of the CDR3: TGTGCCTCGACCCGGGACAGCTTGAGCGAGCAGTACTTC. Translating gives CASTRDSLSEQYF.

The genes are TRBV4-3 and TRBJ2-3; 7 bases agree with TRBD2. The CDR3 spans 17 residues. Germline V gives CDR1 LGHNA, CDR2 YSLEER. V was clipped by 0 bases and J by 2 bases; unmatched bases: 8. CDR3 loop: CASSQDGLAEPTDTQYF. Here the CDR3 DNA reads TGCGCCAGCAGCCAAGATGGGCTAGCGGAGCCCACAGATACGCAGTATTTT.